Below are 2 T cell receptor beta chains sequenced from a single sample in a study of CXCR3-negative and CXCR3-positive naive CD8 T cells. The libraries of TRB cDNA were prepared using 5' RACE with UMI labels. Following a re-call of the 5' RACE reads, TCRdb has one entry per CDR3 protein and lacks DNA. Its table lists about 38,000 distinct CDR3 sequences. Sequencing input: memory CD8+ T cells from blood. Receptors were obtained from a human donor in good health. Some clones in this sample may be carry-over from other donors' samples.

This chain joins TRBV28 and TRBJ2-1. Per the germline V gene, CDR1 is MDHEN and CDR2 is SYDVKM. The CDR3 is made up of 13 amino acids. CDR3 region: CASSSHIYNEQFF.

This rearrangement joins TRBV27 to TRBJ2-3; TCRdb proposes TRBD2, but this gene call is untestable without DNA. The CDR3 runs to 14 residues. Per germline, CDR1 MNHEY and CDR2 SMNVEV (reference sequence). CDR3 protein: CASSLSLALDTQYF.